Listed below are T cell receptor beta chains from one sample, sequenced in a study of spatial heterogeneity in lung cancer. Each CDR3 protein is one row after TCRdb ran MiXCR on the 5' RACE reads. The repertoire holds about 48,000 distinct CDR3 sequences, about 5.8% seen once, with around 10% in the top ten. The input for sequencing was PBMCs, taken at surgery. Receptors were obtained from a male donor with early-stage non-small cell lung cancer. The CDR3 runs from the conserved cysteine through the conserved F or W. The D gene is left open where the match is weak.

J gene: TRBJ2-7
D gene: NA
V gene: TRBV28
CDR3 protein: CASNTRDGRDEQYF

J gene: TRBJ1-2
D gene: NA
V gene: TRBV19
CDR3 protein: CASTRARRDYGYTF

J gene: TRBJ2-5
D gene: NA
V gene: TRBV25-1
CDR3 protein: CASSETGDQETQYF

J gene: TRBJ1-5
D gene: NA
V gene: TRBV24-1
CDR3 protein: CATSADSYSNQPQHF

J gene: TRBJ2-1
D gene: NA
V gene: TRBV5-4
CDR3 protein: CASSDSGNPYNEQFF

J gene: TRBJ2-1
D gene: TRBD1
V gene: TRBV25-1
CDR3 protein: CVSSEFGTGDGDEQFF

J gene: TRBJ2-5
D gene: NA
V gene: TRBV5-5
CDR3 protein: CASTLEEGRETQYF

J gene: TRBJ2-1
D gene: NA
V gene: TRBV7-8
CDR3 protein: CASSTSGTPGWDEQFF

J gene: TRBJ2-7
D gene: TRBD2
V gene: TRBV5-1
CDR3 protein: CASSGAGGRSYEQYF

J gene: TRBJ1-2
D gene: TRBD1
V gene: TRBV5-1
CDR3 protein: CASSPQGAPNYGYTF

J gene: TRBJ2-7
D gene: TRBD1
V gene: TRBV5-6
CDR3 protein: CASTGTGGREQYF